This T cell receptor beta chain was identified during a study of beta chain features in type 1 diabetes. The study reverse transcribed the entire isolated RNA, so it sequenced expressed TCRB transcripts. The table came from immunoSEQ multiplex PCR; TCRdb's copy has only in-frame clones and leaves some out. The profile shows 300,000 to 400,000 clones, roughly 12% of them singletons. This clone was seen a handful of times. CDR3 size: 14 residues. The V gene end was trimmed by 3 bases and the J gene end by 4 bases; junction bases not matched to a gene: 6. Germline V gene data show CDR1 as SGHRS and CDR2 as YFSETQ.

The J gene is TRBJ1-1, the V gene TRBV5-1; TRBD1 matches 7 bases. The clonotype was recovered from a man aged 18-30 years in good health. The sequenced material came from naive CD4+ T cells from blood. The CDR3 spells CASSSLDRATEAFF. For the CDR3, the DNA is TGCGCCAGCAGCTCGCTCGACAGGGCCACTGAAGCTTTCTTT.